This T cell receptor beta chain was documented in a study of T cell responses to AZD1222 COVID-19 vaccine. The repertoire was sequenced with immunoSEQ multiplex PCR; TCRdb's copy has only in-frame clones and lacks some. The sample yields approximately 80,000 clones, around 89% seen once. Trimming took off 3 bases at V and 0 bases at J, with 15 bases between the two ends. The CDR3 is 16 residues long. CDR1 SQVTM and CDR2 ANQGSEA come from the germline V gene. This specimen consisted of peripheral blood, obtained on day 0 of AZD1222 vaccination. The genes are TRBV29-1 and TRBJ2-1; the D is unclear. This sequence originates from an adult in good health. CDR3 nucleotides: TGCAGCGTTGAGAGGACCCCTAGTTACTCCTACAATGAGCAGTTCTTC. The encoded protein is CSVERTPSYSYNEQFF.